The next 2 T cell receptor beta chains were all read from a single sample in a study of blood T cell repertoires in COVID-19 (dated by TCRdb to the early 2020s). To prepare the library, the immunoSEQ multiplex PCR assay was applied. This is the immuneACCESS table as TCRdb keeps it, with only in-frame sequences that have V and J called. A part of the clones is gone; compared with another copy, unresolved V genes explain less than half, and the rest is unexplained. For this sample there are 200,000 to 250,000 clones; about 86% appear just once. The ten largest make up roughly 4.9% of the sample. Material: PBMCs or T cells enriched from blood (not recorded which). The receptors here all came from a woman aged 30 to 39 who had been exposed to COVID-19.

This sequence joins TRBV5-4 and TRBJ1-4; D uncertain. CDR1 and CDR2 from the germline V gene are SGHNT and YYREEE (reference sequence). The CDR3 extends over 13 amino acids. V lost 4 bases, J lost 5 bases, and 9 bases lay in between. The CDR3 DNA reads TGTGCCAGCAGCACAGAGACGAATGAAAAACTGTTTTTT. Translation: CASSTETNEKLFF.

The chain uses TRBV30 and TRBJ1-1; TRBD1 matches 7 bases. There are 13 residues in the CDR3. Trimming at V came to 4 bases and at J to 3 bases, leaving 5 bases not matched to a gene. Germline V gene lookup returns CDR1 GTSNPN and CDR2 SVGIG (reference sequence). The CDR3 DNA follows: TGTGCCTGGACCCGACAGGGATACACTGAAGCTTTCTTT. This translates into CAWTRQGYTEAFF. Combining the CDR3 with reference TRBV30 and TRBJ1-1 gives the whole variable domain SQTIHQWPATLVQPVGSPLSLECTVEGTSNPNLYWYRQAAGRGLQLLFYSVGIGQISSEVPQNLSASRPQDRQFILSSKKLLLSDSGFYLCAWTRQGYTEAFFGQGTRLTVV.